The next 4 T cell receptor beta chains were all read from a single sample in a study of T-cell reconstitution after alpha-beta-depleted transplantation in children. Preparation of the TCRbeta library used unique molecular identifiers. TCRdb fed the PCR reads into MiXCR, producing one record per CDR3 protein. Among fewer than 250,000 distinct CDR3 sequences listed, about a sixth were seen once. The sequenced sample was PBMCs, mostly from graft donor cells, obtained 360 days after TCRalphabeta/CD19-depleted stem cell transplant. The origin of the receptors is a male patient between 2 and 10 years old who had a stem cell transplant for acute lymphoblastic leukemia, so the T cells may come from the graft donor.

The rearrangement links TRBV7-2 to TRBJ2-7; weak D call: TRBD1 (6 bases). Germline-derived CDR1 and CDR2 are SGHTA and FQGNSA. The CDR3 is 14 residues long. Trimming took off 6 bases at V and 2 bases at J, with 14 bases between the two ends. CDR3 protein: CASSQGSGAYEQYF. The CDR3 nucleotides read TGTGCCAGCAGTCAAGGGTCAGGGGCCTACGAGCAGTACTTC.

This clonotype came up a few times. The gene calls are TRBV7-9 and TRBJ1-4; unclear D gene. Germline V lookup: CDR1 SEHNR, CDR2 FQNEAQ (reference sequence). This CDR3 has 16 residues. The V gene lost 4 bases and the J gene lost 4 bases, with 16 bases spanning the gap. The CDR3 sequence: CASSSLIDGVNEKLFF. As DNA, the CDR3 is TGTGCCAGCAGCTCCTTGATCGACGGAGTTAATGAAAAACTGTTTTTT.

This clonotype was picked up a small number of times. J is TRBJ2-5 and V is TRBV6-2 or TRBV6-3, with D hard to call. CDR1 and CDR2 (germline): MNHEY, SVGEGT. V shed 8 bases and J shed 4 bases, with 14 bases lying between them. The CDR3 has 13 residues. DNA of the CDR3: TGTGCCAGCCTTCGGTCGACGGGAGAGACCCAGTACTTC. This sequence encodes CASLRSTGETQYF.

For this clonotype: An end of the junction differs from the germline gene, which may be a read error. This chain links TRBV24-1 with TRBJ2-7, with 11 bases that match TRBD1. This CDR3 contains 12 residues. Germline CDR1 is KGHDR and CDR2 is SFDVKD. The CDR3 DNA reads TGTGCCACCAGCTATCGGAGGGGACAGGGGGAATTC. It specifies CATSYRRGQGEF.